This TCR beta chain was sequenced during a study of T cells in Graves' hyperthyroidism and ophthalmopathy. This CDR3 is 14 amino acids long. In germline, CDR1 is MNHEY, CDR2 SMNVEV (reference sequence). With V trimmed by 6 bases and J by 3 bases, 6 bases remained unmatched. The study's findings and limits: The model identified upcoming ophthalmopathy a median approximately six months ahead of onset. By a 13 V-J model, ophthalmopathy was set apart from stable hyperthyroidism. Expanded thyroid clonotypes (above 0.001) were mostly also found in blood.

Ophthalmopathy cases met thresholds of Clinical Activity Score at least 3, NOSPECS grade at least 4 and duration under 3 months. This clonotype has just a few counts. Its antigen is undetermined. The investigators amplified TCR beta CDR3 regions from RNA transcripts. The HTBI primer set was used in a first-round RT-PCR of the TCR CDR3. TCRdb called the multiplex PCR reads again in MiXCR, with one record for every CDR3 protein. The sample holds about 530,000 distinct CDR3 sequences, 17% seen once. This clonotype originated in a woman aged 18 to 35 with Graves' ophthalmopathy. V is TRBV27 and J is TRBJ2-7; 9 bases are shared with TRBD1. The source material was blood. This CDR3 reads CASSWTGEHYEQYF. CDR3 DNA: TGTGCCAGCAGCTGGACAGGGGAACACTACGAGCAGTACTTC.